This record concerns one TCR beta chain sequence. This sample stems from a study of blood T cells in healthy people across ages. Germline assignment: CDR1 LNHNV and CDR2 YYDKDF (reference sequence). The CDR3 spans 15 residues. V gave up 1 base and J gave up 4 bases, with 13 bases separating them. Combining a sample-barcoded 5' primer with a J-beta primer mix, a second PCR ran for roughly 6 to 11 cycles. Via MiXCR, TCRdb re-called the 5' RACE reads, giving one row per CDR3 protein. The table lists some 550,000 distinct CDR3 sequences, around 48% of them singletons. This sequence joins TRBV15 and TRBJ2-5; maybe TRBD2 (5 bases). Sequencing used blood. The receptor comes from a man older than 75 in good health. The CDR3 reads CATSRGGVWGETQYF. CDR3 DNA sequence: TGTGCCACCAGCAGAGGGGGAGTGTGGGGAGAGACCCAGTACTTC.